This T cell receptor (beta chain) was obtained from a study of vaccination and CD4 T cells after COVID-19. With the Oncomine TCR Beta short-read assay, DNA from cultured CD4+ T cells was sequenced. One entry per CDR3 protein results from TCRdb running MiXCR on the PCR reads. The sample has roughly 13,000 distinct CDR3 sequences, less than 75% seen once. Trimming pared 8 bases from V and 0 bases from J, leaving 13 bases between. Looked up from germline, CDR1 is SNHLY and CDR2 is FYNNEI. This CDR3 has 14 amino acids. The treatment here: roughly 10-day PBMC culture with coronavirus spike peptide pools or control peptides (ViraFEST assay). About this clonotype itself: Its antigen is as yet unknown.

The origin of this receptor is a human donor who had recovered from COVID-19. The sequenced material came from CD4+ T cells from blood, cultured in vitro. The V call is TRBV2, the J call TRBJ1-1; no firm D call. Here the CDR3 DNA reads TGTGCCAGCCTCAAGGAGGGCCTGAACACTGAAGCTTTCTTT. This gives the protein CASLKEGLNTEAFF.